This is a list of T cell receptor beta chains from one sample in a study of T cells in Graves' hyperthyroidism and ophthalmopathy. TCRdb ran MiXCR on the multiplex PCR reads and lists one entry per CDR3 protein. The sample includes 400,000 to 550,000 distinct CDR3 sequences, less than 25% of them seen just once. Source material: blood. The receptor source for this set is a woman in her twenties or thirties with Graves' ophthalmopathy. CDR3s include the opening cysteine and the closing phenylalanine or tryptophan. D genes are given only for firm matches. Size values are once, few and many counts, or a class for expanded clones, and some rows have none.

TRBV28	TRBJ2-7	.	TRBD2	CAAGDSGSIFYEQYF	TGTGCCGCCGGGGATAGCGGGAGTATATTCTACGAGCAGTACTTC
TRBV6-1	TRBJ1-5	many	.	CATTTGNSNQPQHF	TGTGCCACCACTACGGGAAATAGCAATCAGCCCCAGCATTTT
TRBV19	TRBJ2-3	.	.	CASRIVGRGEDTQYF	TGTGCCAGTAGAATAGTCGGCAGGGGCGAAGATACGCAGTATTTT
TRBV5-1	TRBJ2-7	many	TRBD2	CASSRTSGGPYEQYF	TGCGCCAGCAGCCGTACTAGCGGGGGACCCTACGAGCAGTACTTC
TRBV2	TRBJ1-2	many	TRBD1	CASRPGQGLGGYTF	TGTGCCAGCAGGCCGGGACAGGGGTTAGGCGGCTACACCTTC
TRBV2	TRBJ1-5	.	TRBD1	CASRLDRGSQPQHF	TGTGCCAGCAGGCTCGACAGGGGGAGTCAGCCCCAGCATTTT
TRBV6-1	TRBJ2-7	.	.	CASRPLTGSSEQYF	TGTGCCAGCAGACCCCTGACAGGATCGTCCGAGCAGTACTTC
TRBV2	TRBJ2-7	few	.	CASSEGLPYEQYF	TGTGCCAGCAGTGAGGGTTTACCCTACGAGCAGTACTTC
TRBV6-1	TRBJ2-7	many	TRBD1	CASRDRLGTGGDEQYF	TGTGCCAGCAGGGACCGGCTCGGGACAGGGGGCGACGAGCAGTACTTC
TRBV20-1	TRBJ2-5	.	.	CSARDQEVSQETQYF	TGCAGTGCTAGAGATCAAGAGGTCAGCCAAGAGACCCAGTACTTC
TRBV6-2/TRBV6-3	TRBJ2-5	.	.	CASTPGGSGTQYF	TGTGCCAGCACCCCAGGGGGTAGCGGAACCCAGTACTTC
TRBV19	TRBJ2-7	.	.	CASSPWDVYPPEQYF	TGTGCCAGTAGTCCCTGGGACGTTTATCCCCCCGAGCAGTACTTC
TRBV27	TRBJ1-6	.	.	CASSPWTVQGNSPLHF	TGTGCCAGCAGCCCATGGACGGTACAGGGCAATTCACCCCTCCACTTT
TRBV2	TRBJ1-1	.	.	CATRTPDEAFF	TGTGCCACCCGGACACCCGATGAAGCTTTCTTT
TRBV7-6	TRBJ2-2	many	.	CASSEGGGELFF	TGTGCCAGCAGCGAGGGTGGCGGGGAGCTGTTTTTT
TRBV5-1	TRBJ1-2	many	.	CASSLDPVLTYGYTF	TGCGCCAGCAGCTTGGACCCGGTCCTTACCTATGGCTACACCTTC
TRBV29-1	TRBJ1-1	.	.	CSAARGIGTEAFF	TGCAGCGCCGCCAGGGGAATTGGGACTGAAGCTTTCTTT
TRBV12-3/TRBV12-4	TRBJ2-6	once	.	CASRGGLSNSGANVLTF	TGTGCCAGCAGGGGGGGGCTAAGCAACTCTGGGGCCAACGTCCTGACTTTC
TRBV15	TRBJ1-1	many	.	CATSTLGLNTEAFF	TGTGCCACCAGCACCTTGGGCCTGAACACTGAAGCTTTCTTT
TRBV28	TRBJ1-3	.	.	CASSPYGDSGNTIYF	TGTGCCAGCAGCCCCTACGGAGACTCTGGAAACACCATATATTTT
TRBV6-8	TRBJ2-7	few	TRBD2	CASRDSSGRASSSYEQYF	TGTGCCAGCAGAGACTCTAGCGGGAGGGCCTCGAGCTCCTACGAGCAGTACTTC
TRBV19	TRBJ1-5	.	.	CASTPMHGDSNQPQHF	TGTGCCAGTACCCCCATGCATGGAGATAGCAATCAGCCCCAGCATTTT
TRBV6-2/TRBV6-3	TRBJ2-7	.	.	CASRPFGVSYEQYF	TGTGCCAGCAGACCCTTTGGGGTCTCCTACGAGCAGTACTTC
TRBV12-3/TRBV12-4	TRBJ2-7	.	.	CASSLGRTGGSYEQYF	TGTGCCAGCAGTTTGGGACGGACAGGAGGGTCCTACGAGCAGTACTTC
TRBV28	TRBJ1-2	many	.	CASSYTQGRANYGYTF	TGTGCCAGCAGTTATACTCAGGGGCGAGCTAACTATGGCTACACCTTC
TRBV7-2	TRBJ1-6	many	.	CASSLAGDLYNSPLHF	TGTGCCAGCAGCTTAGCAGGGGACCTCTATAATTCACCCCTCCACTTT
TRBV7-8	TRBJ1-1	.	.	CASSSPASIGHLNTEACF	TGTGCCAGCAGCTCCCCAGCGAGCATAGGGCATTTGAACACTGAAGCTTGCTTT
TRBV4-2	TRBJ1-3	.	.	CASSQEVEGNTIYF	TGTGCCAGCAGCCAAGAGGTGGAGGGAAACACCATATATTTT
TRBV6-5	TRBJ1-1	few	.	CASSYSDLGTEAFF	TGTGCCAGCAGTTACTCGGACTTAGGCACTGAAGCTTTCTTT
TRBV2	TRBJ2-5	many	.	CASSENGETQYF	TGTGCCAGCAGTGAGAATGGCGAGACCCAGTACTTC
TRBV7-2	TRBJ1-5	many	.	CASSPGGRINQPQHF	TGTGCCAGCAGCCCTGGGGGCCGGATAAATCAGCCCCAGCATTTT
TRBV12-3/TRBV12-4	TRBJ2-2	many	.	CASSLGQVGELFF	TGTGCCAGCAGTTTAGGTCAGGTCGGGGAGCTGTTTTTT
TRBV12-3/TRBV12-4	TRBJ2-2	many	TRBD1	CASHLTGGTGELFF	TGTGCCAGCCACCTAACAGGGGGAACCGGGGAGCTGTTTTTT
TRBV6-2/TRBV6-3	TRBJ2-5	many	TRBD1	CASNPDRGQTQYF	TGTGCCAGCAACCCGGACAGGGGACAGACCCAGTACTTC
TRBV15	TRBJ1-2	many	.	CATSRDGGRNYGYTF	TGTGCCACCAGCAGAGACGGAGGACGTAACTATGGCTACACCTTC
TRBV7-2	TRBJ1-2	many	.	CASLSFYGYTF	TGTGCCAGCCTCTCGTTCTATGGCTACACCTTC
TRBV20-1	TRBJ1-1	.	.	CSASTLNTEAFF	TGCAGTGCCTCGACTTTGAACACTGAAGCTTTCTTT
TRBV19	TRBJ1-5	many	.	CASSMQQAVQPQHF	TGTGCCAGTAGTATGCAACAGGCCGTTCAGCCCCAGCATTTT
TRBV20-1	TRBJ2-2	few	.	CSARGTGTQNTGELFF	TGCAGTGCTAGGGGGACCGGGACACAGAACACCGGGGAGCTGTTTTTT
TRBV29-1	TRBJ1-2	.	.	CSVLQGIYGYTF	TGCAGCGTCCTACAGGGCATCTATGGCTACACCTTC
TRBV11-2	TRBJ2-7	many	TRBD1	CASSLGEAGTGWDEQYF	TGTGCCAGCAGCTTAGGGGAGGCCGGGACAGGGTGGGACGAGCAGTACTTC
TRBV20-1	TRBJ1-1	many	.	CSAPNDVESLNTEAFF	TGCAGTGCCCCGAACGATGTGGAATCTTTGAACACTGAAGCTTTCTTT
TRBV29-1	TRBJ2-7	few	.	CSASLGRKPYEQYF	TGCAGCGCGTCACTGGGACGGAAGCCATACGAGCAGTACTTC
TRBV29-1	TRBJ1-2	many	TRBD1	CSVEDRGDYGYTF	TGCAGCGTTGAAGACAGGGGGGACTATGGCTACACCTTC
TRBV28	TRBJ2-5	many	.	CASSFSSPGGETQYF	TGTGCCAGCAGTTTCTCGTCCCCCGGAGGGGAGACCCAGTACTTC
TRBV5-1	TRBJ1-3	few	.	CASSFVYLSGGTGNTIYF	TGCGCCAGCAGCTTTGTCTATCTGTCGGGGGGTACAGGAAACACCATATATTTT
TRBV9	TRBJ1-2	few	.	CASSVAPGAYGYTF	TGTGCCAGCAGCGTAGCTCCAGGGGCTTATGGCTACACCTTC
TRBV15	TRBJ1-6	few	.	CATSTEPEEIIPLHF	TGTGCCACCAGCACGGAGCCTGAAGAGATAATACCCCTCCACTTT
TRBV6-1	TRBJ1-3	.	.	CASSHLHLSGNTIYF	TGTGCCAGCAGCCACCTACATCTCTCTGGAAACACCATATATTTT
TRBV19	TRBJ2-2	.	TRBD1	CASSRGQGVGTGELFF	TGTGCCAGTAGTCGGGGTCAGGGGGTAGGCACCGGGGAGCTGTTTTTT
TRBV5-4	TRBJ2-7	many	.	CASSPQTRSYEQYF	TGTGCCAGCAGCCCACAGACCCGCTCCTACGAGCAGTACTTC
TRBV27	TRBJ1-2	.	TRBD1	CASSLTGGAIGYTF	TGTGCCAGCAGTTTAACAGGGGGCGCGATTGGCTACACCTTC
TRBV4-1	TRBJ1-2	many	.	CASSQTGTTNYGYTF	TGCGCCAGCAGCCAAACCGGGACAACCAACTATGGCTACACCTTC
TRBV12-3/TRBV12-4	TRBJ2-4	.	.	CASQGGLDIQYF	TGTGCCAGCCAGGGAGGCCTGGACATTCAGTACTTC
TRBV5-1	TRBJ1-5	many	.	CASSQVGSQPQHF	TGCGCCAGCAGCCAAGTAGGGAGTCAGCCCCAGCATTTT
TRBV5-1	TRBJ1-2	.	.	CASSLSQGSLGYTF	TGCGCCAGCAGCTTGAGCCAGGGCTCTCTTGGCTACACCTTC
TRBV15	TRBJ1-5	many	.	CATSRDRRGSFQPQHF	TGTGCCACCAGCAGAGATAGGAGGGGCTCATTCCAGCCCCAGCATTTT
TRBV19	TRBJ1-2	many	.	CASSIDSPNYGYTF	TGTGCCAGTAGTATCGACAGCCCAAACTATGGCTACACCTTC
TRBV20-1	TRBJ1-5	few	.	CSARDLRDSNQPQHF	TGCAGTGCTAGAGATTTACGGGATAGCAATCAGCCCCAGCATTTT